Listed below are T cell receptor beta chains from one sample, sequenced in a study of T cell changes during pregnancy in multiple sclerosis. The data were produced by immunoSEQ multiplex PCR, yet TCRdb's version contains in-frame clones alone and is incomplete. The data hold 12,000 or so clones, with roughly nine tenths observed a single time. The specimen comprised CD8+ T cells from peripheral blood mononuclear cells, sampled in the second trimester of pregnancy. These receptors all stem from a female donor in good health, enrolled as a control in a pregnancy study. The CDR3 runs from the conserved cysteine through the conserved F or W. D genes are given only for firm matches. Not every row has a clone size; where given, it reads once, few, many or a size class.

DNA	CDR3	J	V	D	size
TGTGCCAGCAGCTCGACAGGGGGCCGGGAAGCTTTCTTT	CASSSTGGREAFF	TRBJ1-1	TRBV7-8	TRBD1	NA
TGTGCCAGCAGCTCAACGGGACACGGCTACGAGCAGTACTTC	CASSSTGHGYEQYF	TRBJ2-7	TRBV7-9	NA	NA
TGTGCCAGCAGTTTATGGCCCGTCGCGGGAGGTGAAAAACTGTTTTTT	CASSLWPVAGGEKLFF	TRBJ1-4	TRBV27	NA	NA
TGTGCCAGCAGTTTCACCGGGATCTACTACAATGAGCAGTTCTTC	CASSFTGIYYNEQFF	TRBJ2-1	TRBV27	NA	once
TGTGCCAGCAGCCAAACGTCGGCGGGAGAGACCCAGTACTTC	CASSQTSAGETQYF	TRBJ2-5	TRBV7-9	NA	once
TGTGCCTGGGACTGGGACAGGGGCGTTGACAATGAGCAGTTCTTC	CAWDWDRGVDNEQFF	TRBJ2-1	TRBV30	TRBD1	NA
TGTGCCAGCACCAACGACGGGTCGGGGTACACCTTC	CASTNDGSGYTF	TRBJ1-2	TRBV27	NA	NA
TGTGCCAGCAGCCAAAGCGGGGGGCGGGGTGAGCAGTTCTTC	CASSQSGGRGEQFF	TRBJ2-1	TRBV13	TRBD2	NA
TGTGCCAGCAGTGGACTAGCGGGTTACGAGCAGTACTTC	CASSGLAGYEQYF	TRBJ2-7	TRBV2	TRBD2	NA
TGTGCCATCCCACAGGGGATCTGGAGCAATCAGCCCCAGCATTTT	CAIPQGIWSNQPQHF	TRBJ1-5	TRBV6-1	TRBD1	NA
TGTGCCAGCAGCTTATACCCGGGACAGCCCGACAATGAGCAGTTCTTC	CASSLYPGQPDNEQFF	TRBJ2-1	TRBV11-2	TRBD1	NA
TGTGCCAGTAGTACCTCAGGGGGTGGACTCTACGAGCAGTACTTC	CASSTSGGGLYEQYF	TRBJ2-7	TRBV19	TRBD1	NA
TGTGCCAGCATGTACGGTTACGAGCAGTACTTC	CASMYGYEQYF	TRBJ2-7	TRBV6-1	NA	NA
TGTGCCATCAGTGAGGGTAGCGGGGCCTACGAGCAGTACTTC	CAISEGSGAYEQYF	TRBJ2-7	TRBV10-3	TRBD2	NA
TGTGCCAGCAGCTTGGAGGAGACTGGAGCCTACGAGCAGTATTTC	CASSLEETGAYEQYF	TRBJ2-7	TRBV5-4	NA	NA
TGTGCTAGTGGACGCAGAACGGGGGGGGAGGCGAACACTGAAGCTTTCTTT	CASGRRTGGEANTEAFF	TRBJ1-1	TRBV12-5	NA	NA
TGTGCCAGCAGTACCCAGGTCGGGAACAATGAGCAGTTCTTC	CASSTQVGNNEQFF	TRBJ2-1	TRBV27	NA	NA
TGTGCCAGCAGCTCGCTTGGGTCAGGGGTACTCACCGGGGAGCTGTTTTTT	CASSSLGSGVLTGELFF	TRBJ2-2	TRBV7-6	NA	NA
TGTGCCTGGAGTGTACAGGCCTACAATCAGCCCCAGCATTTT	CAWSVQAYNQPQHF	TRBJ1-5	TRBV30	NA	NA
TGTGCTAGCAGCCCCCTCCCGGGTCAAGAGACCCAGTACTTC	CASSPLPGQETQYF	TRBJ2-5	TRBV7-7	NA	NA
TGCGCCAGCAGCTCTACTAGCGGGGGCTACGAGCAGTACTTC	CASSSTSGGYEQYF	TRBJ2-7	TRBV5-1	TRBD2	NA
TGTGCCAGCAGCTTAACTGTACAGGGGTCCTACAAATCTCAAGAGACCCAGTACTTC	CASSLTVQGSYKSQETQYF	TRBJ2-5	TRBV7-2	TRBD1	NA
TGTGCCAGCAGCTTACGAGGGTACCAAGAGACCCAGTACTTC	CASSLRGYQETQYF	TRBJ2-5	TRBV13	NA	NA
TGTGCCAGCAGTCCTCAGGGTATCCATGGCTACACCTTC	CASSPQGIHGYTF	TRBJ1-2	TRBV6-5	NA	once
TGTGCCAGCAGCGTAGGACAGGGGTATGGCTACACCTTC	CASSVGQGYGYTF	TRBJ1-2	TRBV9	TRBD1	NA
TGCGCCAGCAGCTCGGGACAGGGGTTCGGCGAGCAGTACTTC	CASSSGQGFGEQYF	TRBJ2-7	TRBV5-1	TRBD1	NA
TGCGCCAGCAGCCAAGATAAGGAACAGGGGCAAGCCTACGAGCAGTACTTC	CASSQDKEQGQAYEQYF	TRBJ2-7	TRBV4-1	TRBD1	NA
TGTGCCAGCAGCTTAGGGGACAGGGAGGGAGATACGCAGTATTTT	CASSLGDREGDTQYF	TRBJ2-3	TRBV7-9	TRBD1	NA
TGTGCCAGCTCACCAACGGGGTGGAGATATAATTCACCCCTCCACTTT	CASSPTGWRYNSPLHF	TRBJ1-6	TRBV18	NA	once
TGTGCCAGCAGCAAAGGGAGGATAAGGGGGAACTCCTACAATGAGCAGTTCTTC	CASSKGRIRGNSYNEQFF	TRBJ2-1	TRBV21-1	NA	medium-sized
TGTGCCAGCAGCTTAGATGTGGGGGGGGGCTATGAGACCCAGTACTTC	CASSLDVGGGYETQYF	TRBJ2-5	TRBV11-2	NA	NA
TGTGCCAGCAGTGGACTGGCAGGGGAGAATGAAGCTTTCTTT	CASSGLAGENEAFF	TRBJ1-1	TRBV2	NA	NA
TGTGCCAGCAGTCAGACTAGCGGGAGGGTCTACGAGCAGTACTTC	CASSQTSGRVYEQYF	TRBJ2-7	TRBV6-5	TRBD2	NA
TGTGCCAGCAGCTTAAAGGTAACAGGCTACGAGCAGTACTTC	CASSLKVTGYEQYF	TRBJ2-7	TRBV27	NA	NA
TGTGCCAGCAGTGGAAGGACAGGCAACACCATATATTTT	CASSGRTGNTIYF	TRBJ1-3	TRBV6-1	TRBD1	NA
TGTGCCACCAGCATAACGGTGACAGGGGAATACAATGAGCAGTTCTTC	CATSITVTGEYNEQFF	TRBJ2-1	TRBV15	TRBD1	NA
TGTGCCAGCTCCGGCGGGCAGGCTGGAAACACCATATATTTT	CASSGGQAGNTIYF	TRBJ1-3	TRBV9	NA	NA
TGTGCCAGCAGCTGGCCTGACAGGGGATCTAGCACAGATACGCAGTATTTT	CASSWPDRGSSTDTQYF	TRBJ2-3	TRBV7-8	TRBD1	few
TGTGCCAGCAGTGAAGGCGGGACAGGGTCGATGAACACTGAAGCTTTCTTT	CASSEGGTGSMNTEAFF	TRBJ1-1	TRBV2	TRBD1	few
TGTGCCAGCAGTGAGTTTTATCTGGGGGGTGACGAAGCTTTCTTT	CASSEFYLGGDEAFF	TRBJ1-1	TRBV2	NA	NA
TGTGCCTGGAGTGAATTAGGGACAGGGGCCTACGAGCAGTACTTC	CAWSELGTGAYEQYF	TRBJ2-7	TRBV30	TRBD1	NA
TGCGCCAGCAGCCAAGAGCGGGGGGGCCAAGAGACCCAGTACTTC	CASSQERGGQETQYF	TRBJ2-5	TRBV4-3	TRBD2	few
TGTGCCAGCAGTCGTGGGACTAGCGGGAGTAGCGAGCAGTACTTC	CASSRGTSGSSEQYF	TRBJ2-7	TRBV5-6	TRBD2	NA
TGTGCCAGCAGGCAACCAGGTGTTGGAACTGAAGCTTTCTTT	CASRQPGVGTEAFF	TRBJ1-1	TRBV27	NA	NA
TGTGCCAGCAGTTTATCGCGGGACGAGCAGTACTTC	CASSLSRDEQYF	TRBJ2-7	TRBV27	NA	NA
TGTGCCAGCAGCTTCAGGGCAGGGGACCACACTGAAGCTTTCTTT	CASSFRAGDHTEAFF	TRBJ1-1	TRBV7-9	NA	NA
TGTGCCAGCAGCCCGGCGAACCGGGGGGGCGCCGGTAACTATGGCTACACCTTC	CASSPANRGGAGNYGYTF	TRBJ1-2	TRBV9	NA	once
TGTGCCAGCAGCGTAGTTCTAGATATAGCCAAAAACATTCAGTACTTC	CASSVVLDIAKNIQYF	TRBJ2-4	TRBV9	NA	NA
TGCGCCAGCAGCCAAGACCCGGGGTCTGGCTATGGCTACACCTTC	CASSQDPGSGYGYTF	TRBJ1-2	TRBV4-3	NA	NA
TGTGCCAGCAAGACCGGGGGGGCTCGGGAGACCCAGTACTTC	CASKTGGARETQYF	TRBJ2-5	TRBV10-3	TRBD2	NA
TGTGCCAGCAGCATTAACAGTTACAATGAGCAGTTCTTC	CASSINSYNEQFF	TRBJ2-1	TRBV7-6	NA	NA
TGTGCCAGCAGCCTTGGACAGGGGGCGGTTGGCTACACCTTC	CASSLGQGAVGYTF	TRBJ1-2	TRBV9	TRBD1	once
TGCAGCGTTGACGAGGGGAACACTGAAGCTTTCTTT	CSVDEGNTEAFF	TRBJ1-1	TRBV29-1	NA	few